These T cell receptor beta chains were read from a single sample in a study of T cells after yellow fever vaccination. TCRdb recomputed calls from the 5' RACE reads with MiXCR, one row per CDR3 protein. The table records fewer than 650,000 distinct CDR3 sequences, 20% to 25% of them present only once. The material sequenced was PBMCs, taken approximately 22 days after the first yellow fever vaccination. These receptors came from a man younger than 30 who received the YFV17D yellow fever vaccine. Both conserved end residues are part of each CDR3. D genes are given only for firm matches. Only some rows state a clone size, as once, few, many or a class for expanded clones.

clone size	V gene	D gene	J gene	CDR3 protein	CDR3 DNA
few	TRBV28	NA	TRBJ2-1	CASGSGDNEQFF	TGTGCCAGCGGGAGCGGTGACAATGAGCAGTTCTTC
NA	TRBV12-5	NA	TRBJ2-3	CASGPTSTRLTDTQYF	TGTGCTAGTGGTCCAACTAGCACGCGCCTCACAGATACGCAGTATTTT
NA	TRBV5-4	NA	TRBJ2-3	CASSPGGGPDTQYF	TGTGCCAGCAGCCCGGGGGGCGGCCCAGATACGCAGTATTTT
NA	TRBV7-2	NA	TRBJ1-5	CASSLTAQPQHF	TGTGCCAGCAGCTTAACCGCTCAGCCCCAGCATTTT
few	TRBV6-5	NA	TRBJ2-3	CASSSGQRGATQYF	TGTGCCAGCAGTTCCGGGCAAAGAGGAGCTACGCAGTATTTT
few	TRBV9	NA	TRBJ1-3	CASSVESRGHGGTIYF	TGTGCCAGCAGCGTAGAGTCGAGGGGACACGGAGGCACCATATATTTT
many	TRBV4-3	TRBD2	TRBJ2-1	CASSQELAGEGNEQFF	TGCGCCAGCAGCCAAGAGCTAGCGGGGGAAGGCAATGAGCAGTTCTTC
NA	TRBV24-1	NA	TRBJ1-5	CATSDRGDQPQHF	TGTGCCACCAGTGACAGGGGCGATCAGCCCCAGCATTTT
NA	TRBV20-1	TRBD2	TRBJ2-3	CSARDLAGKATDTQYF	TGCAGTGCTAGAGATCTAGCGGGGAAGGCGACAGATACGCAGTATTTT
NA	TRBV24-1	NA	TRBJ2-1	CATSDARSEQFF	TGTGCCACCAGTGATGCCCGGAGTGAGCAGTTCTTC
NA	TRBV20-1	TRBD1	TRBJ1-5	CSARGQGLEPQHF	TGCAGTGCTAGAGGACAGGGTTTGGAGCCCCAGCATTTT
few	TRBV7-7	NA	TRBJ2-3	CASSLSALGGTDTQYF	TGTGCCAGCAGCTTATCCGCCCTGGGGGGTACGGATACGCAGTATTTT
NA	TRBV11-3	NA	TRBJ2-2	CASSLALNTGELFF	TGTGCCAGCAGCTTAGCCCTAAACACCGGGGAGCTGTTTTTT
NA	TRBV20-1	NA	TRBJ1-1	CSARGGWDTEAFF	TGCAGTGCCCGAGGGGGGTGGGACACTGAAGCTTTCTTT
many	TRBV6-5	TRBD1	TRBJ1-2	CASSTGTGEGYGYTF	TGTGCCAGCAGTACCGGGACAGGGGAGGGCTATGGCTACACCTTC
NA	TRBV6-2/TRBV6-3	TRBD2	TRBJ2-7	CASSDRSGGTYEQYF	TGTGCCAGCAGCGACCGGAGCGGGGGCACCTACGAGCAGTACTTC
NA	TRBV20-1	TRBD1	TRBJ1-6	CSAEDRGSTYNSPLHF	TGCAGTGCTGAGGACAGGGGAAGTACCTATAATTCACCCCTCCACTTT
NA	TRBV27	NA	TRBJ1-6	CASSHRLTGDSPLHF	TGTGCCAGCAGTCACCGGCTGACGGGGGATTCACCCCTCCACTTT
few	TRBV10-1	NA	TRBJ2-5	CASSESLGTTHPDSPNPMETQYF	TGCGCCAGCAGTGAGTCGTTGGGGACCACCCATCCGGACAGTCCCAACCCAATGGAGACCCAGTACTTC
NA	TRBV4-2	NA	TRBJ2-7	CASSQLSEQYF	TGTGCCAGCAGCCAACTTAGCGAGCAGTACTTC
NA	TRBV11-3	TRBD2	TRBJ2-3	CASSPPGSGGAYTQYF	TGTGCCAGCAGCCCCCCCGGGAGCGGGGGGGCCTATACGCAGTATTTT
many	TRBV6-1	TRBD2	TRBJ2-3	CASSVVAGEGDTQYF	TGTGCCAGCAGTGTGGTAGCGGGGGAGGGAGATACGCAGTATTTT
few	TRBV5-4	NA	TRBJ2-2	CASSGGTDTGELFF	TGTGCCAGCAGCGGGGGGACAGACACCGGGGAGCTGTTTTTT
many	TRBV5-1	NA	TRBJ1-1	CASSSLGVGSTEAFF	TGCGCCAGCAGCTCATTGGGGGTGGGGAGCACTGAAGCTTTCTTT
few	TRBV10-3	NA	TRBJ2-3	CAMGTSRADTDTQYF	TGTGCCATGGGGACTTCGAGGGCGGACACAGATACGCAGTATTTT
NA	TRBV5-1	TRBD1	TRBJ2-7	CASSLTPGQRYEQYF	TGCGCCAGCAGCTTGACACCGGGACAGCGTTACGAGCAGTACTTC
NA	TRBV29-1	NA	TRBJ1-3	CSVGGYGNTIYF	TGCAGCGTTGGGGGATACGGAAACACCATATATTTT
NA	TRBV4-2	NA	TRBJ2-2	CASSQEEGATGELFF	TGTGCCAGCAGCCAAGAAGAAGGTGCCACCGGGGAGCTGTTTTTT
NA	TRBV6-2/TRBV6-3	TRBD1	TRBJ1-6	CASTRDRALFEPNSPLHF	TGTGCCAGTACCCGGGACAGGGCGCTCTTCGAACCTAATTCACCCCTCCACTTT
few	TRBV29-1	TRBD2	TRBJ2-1	CSVTGTSGSSYNEQFF	TGCAGCGTAACCGGGACTAGCGGGAGCTCCTACAATGAGCAGTTCTTC
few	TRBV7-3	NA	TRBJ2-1	CASSLDGTRGEQFF	TGTGCCAGCAGCTTAGACGGCACCCGGGGTGAGCAGTTCTTC
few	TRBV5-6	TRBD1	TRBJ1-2	CASSPLETGHPGYTF	TGTGCCAGCAGCCCTCTCGAGACAGGGCATCCTGGCTACACCTTC
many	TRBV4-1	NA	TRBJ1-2	CASSPAALDYGYTF	TGCGCCAGCAGCCCCGCAGCCCTGGACTATGGCTACACCTTC
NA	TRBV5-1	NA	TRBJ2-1	CASSFGPDNGQFF	TGCGCCAGCAGTTTTGGGCCCGACAATGGGCAGTTCTTC
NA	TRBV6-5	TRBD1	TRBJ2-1	CASSHRGNEQFF	TGTGCCAGCAGTCACAGGGGAAATGAGCAGTTCTTC
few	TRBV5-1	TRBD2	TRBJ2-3	CASSAPLAGGPADTQYF	TGCGCCAGCAGCGCCCCACTAGCGGGGGGGCCTGCAGATACGCAGTATTTT
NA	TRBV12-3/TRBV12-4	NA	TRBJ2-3	CASSSDQGGEETQYF	TGTGCCAGCAGTTCGGATCAGGGGGGTGAGGAAACGCAGTATTTT
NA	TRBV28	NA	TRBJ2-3	CASSPPPRFQRDTQYF	TGTGCCAGCAGTCCACCACCCAGGTTTCAGAGGGATACGCAGTATTTT
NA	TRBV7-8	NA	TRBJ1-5	CASSLAGFRNNQPQHF	TGTGCCAGCAGCTTAGCGGGGTTCCGAAACAATCAGCCCCAGCATTTT
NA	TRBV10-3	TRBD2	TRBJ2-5	CAISATSAQETQYF	TGTGCCATCAGTGCAACTAGCGCCCAAGAGACCCAGTACTTC
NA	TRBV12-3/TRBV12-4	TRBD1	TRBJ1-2	CASSRGQGADYGYTF	TGTGCCAGCAGTAGGGGACAGGGGGCGGACTATGGCTACACCTTC
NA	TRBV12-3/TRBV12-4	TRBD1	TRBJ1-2	CASTIQGQSYGYTF	TGTGCCAGCACCATACAGGGGCAGAGCTATGGCTACACCTTC
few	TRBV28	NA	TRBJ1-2	CASTPSGRGGYTF	TGTGCCAGCACTCCCTCCGGGCGCGGGGGCTACACCTTC
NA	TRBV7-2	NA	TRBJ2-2	CASSPQGGPGELFF	TGTGCCAGCAGCCCTCAGGGGGGACCCGGGGAGCTGTTTTTT
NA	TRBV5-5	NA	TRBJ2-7	CASREDGQPSYEQYF	TGTGCCAGCAGGGAAGACGGACAGCCCTCCTACGAGCAGTACTTC
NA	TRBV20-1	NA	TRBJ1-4	CMLDGPNEKLFF	TGCATGCTGGACGGACCTAATGAAAAACTGTTTTTT
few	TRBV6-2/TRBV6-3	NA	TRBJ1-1	CASSYLAELNTEAFF	TGTGCCAGCAGTTACCTCGCAGAGCTGAACACTGAAGCTTTCTTT
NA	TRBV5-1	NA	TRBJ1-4	CASSLEGTEKLFF	TGCGCCAGCAGCTTGGAAGGAACCGAAAAACTGTTTTTT
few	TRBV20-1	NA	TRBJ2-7	CSARAPPTARSSYEQYF	TGCAGTGCTAGAGCTCCCCCCACAGCGCGCAGCTCCTACGAGCAGTACTTC
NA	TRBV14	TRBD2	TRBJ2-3	CASSQTSAAWADTQYF	TGTGCCAGCAGCCAAACTAGCGCGGCGTGGGCAGATACGCAGTATTTT
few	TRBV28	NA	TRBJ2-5	CASSTGGGETQYF	TGTGCCAGCAGCACAGGGGGGGGGGAGACCCAGTACTTC
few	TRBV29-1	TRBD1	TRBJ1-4	CSVGITGAELFF	TGCAGCGTTGGAATTACAGGGGCGGAACTGTTTTTT
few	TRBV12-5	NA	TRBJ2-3	CASGQGSTDTQYF	TGTGCTAGTGGGCAGGGGAGCACAGATACGCAGTATTTT
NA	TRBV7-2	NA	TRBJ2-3	CASSLGDSRYF	TGTGCCAGCAGCTTGGGGGACTCGAGGTATTTT
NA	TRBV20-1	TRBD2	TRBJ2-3	CSASQTSGSITDTQYF	TGCAGTGCTAGTCAAACTAGCGGGAGTATCACAGATACGCAGTATTTT
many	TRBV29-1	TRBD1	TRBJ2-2	CSVEAHRGTGELFF	TGCAGCGTTGAAGCGCACAGGGGCACCGGGGAGCTGTTTTTT
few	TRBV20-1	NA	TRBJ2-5	CSARPNQETQYF	TGCAGTGCTAGACCCAACCAAGAGACCCAGTACTTC